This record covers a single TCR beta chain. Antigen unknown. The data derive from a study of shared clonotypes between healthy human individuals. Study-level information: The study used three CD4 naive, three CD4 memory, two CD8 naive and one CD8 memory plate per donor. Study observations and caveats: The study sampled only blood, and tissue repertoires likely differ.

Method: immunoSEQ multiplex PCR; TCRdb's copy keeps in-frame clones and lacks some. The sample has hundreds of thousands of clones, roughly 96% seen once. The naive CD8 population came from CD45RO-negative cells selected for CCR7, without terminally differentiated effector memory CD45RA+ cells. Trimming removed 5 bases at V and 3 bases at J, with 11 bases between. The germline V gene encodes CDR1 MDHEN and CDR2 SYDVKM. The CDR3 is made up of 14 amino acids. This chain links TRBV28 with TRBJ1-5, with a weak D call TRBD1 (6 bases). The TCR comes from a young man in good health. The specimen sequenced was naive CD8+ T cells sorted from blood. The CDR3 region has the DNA TGTGCCAGCAGTCCGGACAGATACAATCAGCCCCAGCATTTT. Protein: CASSPDRYNQPQHF.